The next 21 T cell receptor beta chains were all read from a single sample in a study of cytomegalovirus exposure and HLA in healthy donors. The PCR employed 60 Vbeta primers together with 13 Jbeta primers. Libraries were prepared by immunoSEQ multiplex PCR; TCRdb keeps only in-frame clonotypes and omits some of them. Here the sample spans some 250,000 clones, about 80% being singletons. Sequencing was done on a sample of PBMCs. The receptors shown here come from a woman in her sixties in good health and CMV-seropositive.

The chain is built from TRBV13 and TRBJ1-5; TRBD1 matches at 8 bases. The CDR3 has 14 amino acids. Germline CDR1 is PRHDT and CDR2 is FYEKMQ (reference sequence). V lost 4 bases, J lost 6 bases, and 5 bases stayed unmatched. The CDR3 DNA sequence: TGTGCCAGCAGCTCTGGACAGGGAGGTCAGCCCCAGCATTTT. This codes for CASSSGQGGQPQHF.

The J gene is TRBJ2-7, the V gene TRBV5-1, with 10 bases matching TRBD1. CDR1 is SGHRS, CDR2 YFSETQ, per germline. V was pared by 5 bases and J by 5 bases, with 7 bases of the junction left unmatched. CDR3 length: 14 amino acids. The chain's CDR3 is CASRPGQGFDEQYF. DNA of the CDR3: TGCGCCAGCAGACCGGGACAGGGGTTCGACGAGCAGTACTTC.

This clone was observed a handful of times. The chain recombines TRBV5-1 with TRBJ1-1, with D tentatively TRBD1 (5 bases). This CDR3 is built from 15 residues. The germline V gene encodes CDR1 SGHRS and CDR2 YFSETQ. V lost 0 bases and J 6 bases, leaving 15 bases between the germline ends. For the CDR3, the DNA is TGCGCCAGCAGCTTGGTCGGAGCTGGGGGGGCTGAAGCTTTCTTT. This codes for CASSLVGAGGAEAFF.

Remarks on this clone: A junction boundary mismatches the germline segment, possibly from a read error. V usage is TRBV27 and J usage is TRBJ2-1; no firm D call. The CDR3 is 16 amino acids. CDR1 is MNHEY, CDR2 SMNVEV, per germline (reference sequence). CDR3 sequence (DNA): TGTGCCAGCAGTTTACAGTCCTACAGCTCCTACAATGAGCAATTCTTC. It is translated as CASSLQSYSSYNEQFF.

The V and J genes are TRBV5-1 and TRBJ2-5; 8 nucleotides match TRBD2. The CDR3 is 14 amino acids. CDR1 is SGHRS and CDR2 is YFSETQ in the germline V gene. The V gene end was trimmed by 5 bases and the J gene end by 3 bases; junction bases not matched to a gene: 6. CDR3 sequence: CASRFGLAEETQYF. In DNA, the CDR3 is TGCGCCAGCAGATTCGGACTAGCAGAAGAGACCCAGTACTTC.

The chain has TRBV4-1 and TRBJ1-2; D may be TRBD1 (5 bases). CDR3 length equals 15 residues. Germline CDR1 reads MGHRA; CDR2 reads YSYEKL. Trimming stripped 1 base from V and 5 bases from J, with 14 bases between. The CDR3 spells CASSQVGRGDYGYTF. The CDR3 DNA sequence: TGCGCCAGCAGCCAAGTCGGGAGAGGGGATTATGGCTACACCTTC.

The chain has TRBV7-3 and TRBJ1-3; 8 bases agree with TRBD1. The CDR3 extends over 19 amino acids. Germline V gene sequence: CDR1 SGHTA, CDR2 FQGTGA. The J segment lost 7 bases and the V segment lost 5 bases, leaving 22 bases of the junction unmatched. CDR3 amino acids: CASSPIGDRIFGPWNTIYF. The CDR3 DNA is TGTGCCAGCAGCCCAATTGGGGACAGGATATTTGGCCCTTGGAACACCATATATTTT.

As DNA, the CDR3 is TGTGCCAGCAGAAGAGGGCGTGGGGCCAACGTCCTGACTTTC. Translation gives CASRRGRGANVLTF. This chain joins TRBV6-5 and TRBJ2-6; D is perhaps TRBD2 (5 bases). Trimming pared 6 bases from V and 3 bases from J, leaving 9 bases between. The CDR3 extends over 14 amino acids. CDR1 and CDR2 (germline): MNHEY, SVGAGI.

This chain joins TRBV5-6 and TRBJ1-5; TRBD1 matches at 7 bases. The CDR3 loop spans 14 amino acids. The ends lost 0 bases at V and 5 bases at J; junction bases unmatched: 2. The germline CDR1 and CDR2 sequences are SGHDT and YYEEEE. The CDR3 loop is CASSLGQGYQPQHF. The CDR3, as DNA: TGTGCCAGCAGCTTGGGACAGGGTTATCAGCCCCAGCATTTT.

The genes are TRBV9 and TRBJ1-2, with TRBD1 as a possible D gene (6 bases). The V and J ends lost 4 bases and 8 bases respectively, with 18 bases between them. Looked up from germline, CDR1 is SGDLS and CDR2 is YYNGEE. The CDR3 runs 14 residues. The CDR3 reads CASSIPGTRKGYTF. CDR3 sequence (DNA): TGTGCCAGCAGCATCCCCGGGACACGCAAAGGCTACACCTTC.

This chain joins TRBV10-2 and TRBJ2-7; D uncertain. This CDR3 spans 14 amino acids. Trimming cost V 3 bases and J 0 bases, with 9 bases left between them. Per the germline V gene, CDR1 is WSHSY and CDR2 is SAAADI. The CDR3 region is CASSDLNFSYEQYF. CDR3 coding DNA: TGCGCCAGCAGTGATCTCAACTTCTCCTACGAGCAGTACTTC.

On this clone itself: Sequence at one end of the junction differs from germline and may be a read error. The rearrangement uses TRBV7-9 and TRBJ2-7, with 11 bases identical to TRBD2. CDR1 is SEHNR, CDR2 FQNEAQ, per germline (reference sequence). The CDR3 has 15 residues. CDR3 sequence reads: CSSSLGLAVRYEQYF. CDR3 coding DNA: TGTTCCAGCAGCTTGGGACTAGCGGTTCGCTACGAGCAGTACTTC. Complete variable domain (other parts from reference TRBV7-9 and TRBJ2-7): DTGVSQNPRHKITKRGQNVTFRCDPISEHNRLYWYRQTLGQGPEFLTYFQNEAQLEKSRLLSDRFSAERPKGSFSTLEIQRTEQGDSAMYLCSSSLGLAVRYEQYFGPGTRLTVT.

The chain links TRBV9 to TRBJ2-1; D remains unclear. V lost 4 bases to trimming and J lost 4 bases, with 12 bases between them. This CDR3 region has 14 residues. CDR1 and CDR2 from the germline V gene are SGDLS and YYNGEE. The CDR3 bases are TGTGCCAGCAGCATGGCTGTATTTTACAATGAGCAGTTCTTC. Encoded protein: CASSMAVFYNEQFF.

This clone was seen once. The chain couples TRBV6-5 to TRBJ2-3; D remains ambiguous. Germline loops: CDR1 MNHEY, CDR2 SVGAGI. Trimming took off 2 bases at V and 6 bases at J, with 12 bases between the two ends. The CDR3 is 14 amino acids. CDR3 in DNA: TGTGCCAGCAGTTACACCTGGCCCAGGGATACGCAGTATTTT. Encoded protein: CASSYTWPRDTQYF.

This clone has only one observation. The rearrangement joins TRBV18 to TRBJ2-7; a possible D gene is TRBD2 (5 bases). The V end was cut by 0 bases, the J end by 0 bases, with 12 bases between. CDR1 and CDR2 from the germline V gene are KGHSH and LQKENI. This CDR3 contains 16 residues. The CDR3 here is CASSPPKGASSYEQYF. CDR3 in DNA: TGTGCCAGCTCACCACCGAAGGGAGCCAGCTCCTACGAGCAGTACTTC.

The gene calls are TRBV2 and TRBJ2-7; 8 bases map to TRBD2. This CDR3 is built from 14 residues. The germline V gene encodes CDR1 SNHLY and CDR2 FYNNEI. The V and J ends lost 4 bases and 5 bases, in that order; junction bases with no gene match: 7. The CDR3 DNA reads TGTGCCAGCAGTGTAGGCACGGGGGGGGACGAGCAGTACTTC. This encodes CASSVGTGGDEQYF.

The genes are TRBV28 and TRBJ2-1; 8 positions match TRBD2. With V trimmed by 6 bases and J by 6 bases, 13 bases remained unmatched. This CDR3 has 16 amino acids. Germline lookup yields CDR1 MDHEN and CDR2 SYDVKM. CDR3 loop: CASRNMRGAPVNEQFF. The CDR3 coding sequence is TGTGCCAGCAGAAATATGCGGGGGGCGCCGGTCAATGAGCAGTTCTTC.

The J gene is TRBJ2-5, the V gene TRBV6-1; D possibly corresponds to TRBD1 (6 bases). In germline, CDR1 is MNHNS, CDR2 SASEGT. The length of the CDR3 is 15 residues. V shed 7 bases and J shed 5 bases, with 20 bases lying between them. The CDR3 DNA follows: TGTGCCAGCAAGGCCAGGGGCCGAGCTATCGAGACCCAGTACTTC. It specifies CASKARGRAIETQYF.

In its sample, this clone was seen a few times. V usage is TRBV6-8 and J usage is TRBJ2-5, with D perhaps TRBD2 (6 bases). The length of the CDR3 is 13 residues. Germline V lookup: CDR1 MNHGY, CDR2 SAAAGT. V dropped 9 bases and J dropped 5 bases, with 16 bases sitting between them. CDR3 nucleotides: TGTGCCAGGGTCGCCGGGAGCAGGGAGACCCAGTACTTC. Its translation is CARVAGSRETQYF.

A note on this clone: Other DNA variants within this sample encode the same CDR3. The J gene is TRBJ1-3, the V gene TRBV4-1, with 7 bases that match TRBD1. J lost 0 bases, V lost 4 bases, and 6 bases had no gene match. Germline-derived CDR1 and CDR2 are MGHRA and YSYEKL. The CDR3 is made up of 16 amino acids. The CDR3: CASSPRTGASGNTIYF. CDR3 coding DNA: TGCGCCAGCAGCCCCCGGACAGGAGCCTCTGGAAACACCATATATTTT.

This clone was counted once. The V gene is TRBV10-3, the J gene TRBJ1-3, with 9 positions matching TRBD1. Losses at the gene ends were 8 bases for V and 2 bases for J; bases not matched to a gene: 7. This CDR3 has 15 residues. Germline CDR1 is ENHRY and CDR2 is SYGVKD. The CDR3: CAIAARTGAGNTIYF. The CDR3 DNA reads TGTGCCATCGCCGCCCGGACAGGGGCTGGAAACACCATATATTTT.